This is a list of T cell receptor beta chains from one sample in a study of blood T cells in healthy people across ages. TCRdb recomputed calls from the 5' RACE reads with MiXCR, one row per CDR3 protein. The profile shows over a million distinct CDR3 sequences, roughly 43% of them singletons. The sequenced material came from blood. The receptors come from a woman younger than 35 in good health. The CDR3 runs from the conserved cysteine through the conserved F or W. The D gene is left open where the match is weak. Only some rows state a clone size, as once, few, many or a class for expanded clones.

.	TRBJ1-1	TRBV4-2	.	TGTGCCAGCAGCCAAGAACCGGGACGGCTGAACACTGAAGCTTTCTTT	CASSQEPGRLNTEAFF
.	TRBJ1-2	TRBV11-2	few	TGTGCCAGCAGCCCGGGACCATGGGACTATGGCTACACCTTC	CASSPGPWDYGYTF
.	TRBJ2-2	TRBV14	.	TGTGCCATCCTCACCCACACCGGGGAGCTGTTTTTT	CAILTHTGELFF
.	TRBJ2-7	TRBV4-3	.	TGCGCCAGCAGCCAAGCTCTGACAGAAACCTACGAGCAGTACTTC	CASSQALTETYEQYF
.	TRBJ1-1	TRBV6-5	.	TGTGCCAGCAGTCCTACGGGACGTGTGGCTTTCTTT	CASSPTGRVAFF
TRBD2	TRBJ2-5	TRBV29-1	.	TGCAGCGGCCGACAGAAGACCGGGGGGGTACAAGAGACCCAGTACTTC	CSGRQKTGGVQETQYF
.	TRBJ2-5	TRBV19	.	TGTGCCAGTAGTATAGATGAGGAGACCCAGTACTTC	CASSIDEETQYF
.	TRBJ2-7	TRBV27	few	TGTGCCAGCCACGGGAAAGGGAACGAATACGAGCAGTACTTC	CASHGKGNEYEQYF
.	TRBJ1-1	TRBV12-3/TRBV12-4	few	TGTGCCAGCACCACAGCGGCTGAAGCTTTCTTT	CASTTAAEAFF
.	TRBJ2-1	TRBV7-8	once	TGTGCCAGCAACGGGGGTAGGACGGGAACTACGAATGAGCAGTTCTTC	CASNGGRTGTTNEQFF
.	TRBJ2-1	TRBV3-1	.	TGTGCCAGCAGCCAAGAGTGGGGTGAGCAGTTCTTC	CASSQEWGEQFF
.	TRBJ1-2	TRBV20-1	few	TGCAGTGCTAGCAGGTTCGGCTACACCTTC	CSASRFGYTF
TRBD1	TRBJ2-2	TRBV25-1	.	TGTGCCAGCAGACGAACAGGGGAATTCGGGGAGCTGTTTTTT	CASRRTGEFGELFF
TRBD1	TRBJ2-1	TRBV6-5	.	TGTGCCAGCAGTGACCAGGGGGTTGGTGATGAGCAGTTCTTC	CASSDQGVGDEQFF
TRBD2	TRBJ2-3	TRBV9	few	TGTGCCAGCAGCGTACCAGAGGGCGGGGGAGGAGGCACAGATACGCAGTATTTT	CASSVPEGGGGGTDTQYF
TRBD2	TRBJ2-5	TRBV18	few	TGTGCCAGCACCCGACTAGCGAGCCAAGAGACCCAGTACTTC	CASTRLASQETQYF
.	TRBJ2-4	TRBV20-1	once	TGCAGTGCGCCCGGGACACCGGGTCTAGCCAAAAACATTCAGTACTTC	CSAPGTPGLAKNIQYF
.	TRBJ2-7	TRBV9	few	TGTGCCAGCAGCCTCGAGTCCAGGCATGAGGTTGGCGAGCAGTACTTC	CASSLESRHEVGEQYF
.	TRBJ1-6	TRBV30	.	TGTGCCTGGAGTAGAGGGTTTTATAATTCACCCCTCCACTTT	CAWSRGFYNSPLHF
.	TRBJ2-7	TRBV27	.	TGTGCCTGCAGTTCCGGACTGGTCTACGAGCAGTACTTC	CACSSGLVYEQYF
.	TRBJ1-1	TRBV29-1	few	TGCAGCGTTGGTGGACCCTCGAACACTGAAGCTTTCTTT	CSVGGPSNTEAFF
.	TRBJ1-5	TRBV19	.	TGTGCCAGTAGTATGGATGCGTACAGCAATCAGCCCCAGCATTTT	CASSMDAYSNQPQHF
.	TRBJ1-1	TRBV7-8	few	TGTGCCACCCGGGGCAGGGGAAGAGTCACTGAAGCTTTCTTT	CATRGRGRVTEAFF
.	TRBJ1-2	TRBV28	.	TGTGCCAGCAGCGGACATCTGGCTAACTATGGCTACACCTTC	CASSGHLANYGYTF
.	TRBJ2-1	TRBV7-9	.	TGTGCCAGCAGCTCTTATGGAGGAGCTCCTGAGCAGTTCTTC	CASSSYGGAPEQFF
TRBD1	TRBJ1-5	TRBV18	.	TGTGCCAGCTCACCGGGTGGACAGGGCCGGTCGGGCAATCAGCCCCAGCATTTT	CASSPGGQGRSGNQPQHF
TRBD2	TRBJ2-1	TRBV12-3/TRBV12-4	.	TGTGCCAGCAGTGACCGTCCGGGACTAGCGGGAGGCGGTCTCAATGAGCAGTTCTTC	CASSDRPGLAGGGLNEQFF
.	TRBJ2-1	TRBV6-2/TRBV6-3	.	TGTGCCAGCAGGAGACGGGCAAATGAGCAGTTCTTC	CASRRRANEQFF
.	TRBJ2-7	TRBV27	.	TGTGCCAGCACGGGCGGGAACTCCTACGAGCAGTACTTC	CASTGGNSYEQYF
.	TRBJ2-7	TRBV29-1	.	TGCAGCGCCCAAGCGGGTGGAGGGGGCGAGCAGTACTTC	CSAQAGGGGEQYF
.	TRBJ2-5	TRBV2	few	TGTGCCAGCAGTGAAGGCGCGGGGTCCGGGGACGGTGAAGAGACCCAGTACTTC	CASSEGAGSGDGEETQYF
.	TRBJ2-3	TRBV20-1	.	TGCAGTGCTAGTGAGGCCCTAAGCACAGATACGCAGTATTTT	CSASEALSTDTQYF
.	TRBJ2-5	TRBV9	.	TGTGCCAGCAGCCCGGGCAGTCACCAAGAGACCCAGTACTTC	CASSPGSHQETQYF
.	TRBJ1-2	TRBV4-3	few	TGCGCCAGCAGCCAAGTTATTACAGGGAACTATGGCTACACCTTC	CASSQVITGNYGYTF
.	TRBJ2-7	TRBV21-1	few	TGTGCCCATAGACAGACAAGCTCCTACGAGCAGTACTTC	CAHRQTSSYEQYF
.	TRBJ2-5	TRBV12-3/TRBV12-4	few	TGTGCCAGCAGTTCAAGTCCGGGACTCTCAGAGACCCAGTACTTC	CASSSSPGLSETQYF
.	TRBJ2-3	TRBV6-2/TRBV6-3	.	TGTGCCAGCAAGGGGGGTCGTGGCACAGATACGCAGTATTTT	CASKGGRGTDTQYF
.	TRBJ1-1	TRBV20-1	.	TGCAGTGCTAGACAGACAGCTAACACTGAAGCTTTCTTT	CSARQTANTEAFF
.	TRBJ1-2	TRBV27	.	TGTGCCAGCAGTCCCACCAGACTCAACTATGGCTACACCTTC	CASSPTRLNYGYTF
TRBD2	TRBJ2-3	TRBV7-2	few	TGTGCCAGCAGCTCTCGGACTAGCAGCACAGATACGCAGTATTTT	CASSSRTSSTDTQYF
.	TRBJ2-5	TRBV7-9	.	TGTGCCAGCAGCTTAGTCGGGGGATTCGAGACCCAGTACTTC	CASSLVGGFETQYF
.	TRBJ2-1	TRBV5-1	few	TGCGCCAGCAGCGAAGGGACGCTGGAGCAGTTCTTC	CASSEGTLEQFF
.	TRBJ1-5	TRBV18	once	TGTGCCAGCGCAGAACAGGGCGGGCAGCCCCAGCATTTT	CASAEQGGQPQHF
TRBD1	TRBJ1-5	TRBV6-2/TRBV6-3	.	TGTGCCAGCAGTTACCGAGGCAGGGGGTCAAATCAGCCCCAGCATTTT	CASSYRGRGSNQPQHF
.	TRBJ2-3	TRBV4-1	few	TGCGCCAGCAGCCAAGATTCAAGGGGTCGCGCAGATACGCAGTATTTT	CASSQDSRGRADTQYF
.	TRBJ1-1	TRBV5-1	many	TGTGCCAGCAGCTTAGGTCAGGGCATGAACACTGAAGCTTTCTTT	CASSLGQGMNTEAFF
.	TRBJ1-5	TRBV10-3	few	TGTGCCATCAGTGAGGATGGGGGATTAGGGCCCCAGCATTTT	CAISEDGGLGPQHF
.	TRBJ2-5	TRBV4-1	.	TGCGCCAGCAGCGGAGACGGCGGGACCCAGTACTTC	CASSGDGGTQYF
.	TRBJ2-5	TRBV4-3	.	TGCGCCAGCAGCCAAGGATCGAGTTTCAATGAGCAGTACTTC	CASSQGSSFNEQYF
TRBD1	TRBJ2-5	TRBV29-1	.	TGCAGCGTTAATATAGGGGGCCTTGAGCAGTACTTC	CSVNIGGLEQYF
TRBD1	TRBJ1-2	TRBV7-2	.	TGTGCCAGCAGCTTAAGGGGACAGATGTTAGATGGCTACACCTTC	CASSLRGQMLDGYTF
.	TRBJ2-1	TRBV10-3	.	TGTGCCATCAGTGACCCTCGTGATTCCTACAATGAGCAGTTCTTC	CAISDPRDSYNEQFF